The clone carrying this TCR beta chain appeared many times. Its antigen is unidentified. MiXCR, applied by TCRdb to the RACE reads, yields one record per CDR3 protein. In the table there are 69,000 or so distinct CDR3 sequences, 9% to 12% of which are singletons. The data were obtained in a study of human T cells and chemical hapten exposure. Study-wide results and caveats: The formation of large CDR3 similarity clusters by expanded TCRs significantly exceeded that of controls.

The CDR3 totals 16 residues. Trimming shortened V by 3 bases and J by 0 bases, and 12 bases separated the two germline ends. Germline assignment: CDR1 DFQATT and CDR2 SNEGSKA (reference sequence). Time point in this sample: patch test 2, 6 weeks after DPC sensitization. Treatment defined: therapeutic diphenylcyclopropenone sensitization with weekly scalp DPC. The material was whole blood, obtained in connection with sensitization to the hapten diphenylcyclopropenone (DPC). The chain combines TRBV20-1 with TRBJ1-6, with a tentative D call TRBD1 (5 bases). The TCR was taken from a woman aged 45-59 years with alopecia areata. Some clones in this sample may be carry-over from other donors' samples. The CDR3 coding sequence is TGCAGTGCTAGTTGGGCCGGGGGCTCCTATAATTCACCCCTCCACTTT. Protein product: CSASWAGGSYNSPLHF.